The rows below give T cell receptor beta chains drawn from one sample of a study of blood T cell repertoires in COVID-19. This table comes from immunoSEQ multiplex PCR, and its TCRdb copy is limited to in-frame clones, with some not included. The table has around 480,000 clones, more than 70% seen once; the top ten hold around 13%. Sequencing was done on a sample of peripheral blood. These receptors originate from a woman in her 50s with COVID-19, enrolled during active disease. CDR3s include the opening cysteine and the closing phenylalanine or tryptophan. The D gene is left open where the match is weak. Clone size is shown for a subset of rows, as once, few, many or a class of expanded clone.

clone_size: -
v_call: TRBV5-1
d_call: TRBD1
j_call: TRBJ1-2
cdr3_nt: TGCGCCAGCAGCTTGGACGACAGGGGAAAGGGCTACACCTTC
cdr3_aa: CASSLDDRGKGYTF

clone_size: -
v_call: TRBV3-1/TRBV3-2
d_call: TRBD1
j_call: TRBJ1-2
cdr3_nt: TGTGCCAGCAGCCGCAGGACAGGGGACTATGGCTACACCTTC
cdr3_aa: CASSRRTGDYGYTF

clone_size: -
v_call: TRBV6-1
d_call: -
j_call: TRBJ2-7
cdr3_nt: TGTGCCAGCAGTGAAGCGGGTTCCAGGGGCGAGCAGTACTTC
cdr3_aa: CASSEAGSRGEQYF

clone_size: -
v_call: TRBV6-5
d_call: -
j_call: TRBJ1-5
cdr3_nt: TGTGCCAGCAGTCGGGGGGTGGTGAGCAATCAGCCCCAGCATTTT
cdr3_aa: CASSRGVVSNQPQHF

clone_size: -
v_call: TRBV19
d_call: -
j_call: TRBJ1-1
cdr3_nt: TGTGCCAGTAGTGTCACCCCCGCGGGGAACACTGAAGCTTTCTTT
cdr3_aa: CASSVTPAGNTEAFF

clone_size: once
v_call: TRBV19
d_call: TRBD1
j_call: TRBJ1-1
cdr3_nt: TGTGCCAGTAGTTTGGGACAGATAGGTACTGAAGCTTTCTTT
cdr3_aa: CASSLGQIGTEAFF

clone_size: -
v_call: TRBV19
d_call: TRBD2
j_call: TRBJ2-5
cdr3_nt: TGTGCCAGTAGTATAGGGCCTAGCGGGGGGGCCGAGACCCAGTACTTC
cdr3_aa: CASSIGPSGGAETQYF

clone_size: -
v_call: TRBV20-1
d_call: -
j_call: TRBJ1-1
cdr3_nt: TGCAGTGCTAGTACTCCACTGAACACTGAAGCTTTCTTT
cdr3_aa: CSASTPLNTEAFF

clone_size: -
v_call: TRBV10-3
d_call: TRBD2
j_call: TRBJ2-1
cdr3_nt: TGTGCCATCAGTGATCCGACTAGCGGGGACAATGAGCAGTTCTTC
cdr3_aa: CAISDPTSGDNEQFF

clone_size: -
v_call: TRBV6-5
d_call: -
j_call: TRBJ1-2
cdr3_nt: TGTGCCAGCAGCTCAGGATGGGGGGGGCCGAGGGGCTACACCTTC
cdr3_aa: CASSSGWGGPRGYTF

clone_size: -
v_call: TRBV2
d_call: TRBD1
j_call: TRBJ1-5
cdr3_nt: TGTGCCAGCAGCGGGACAGGTGGCCCTAGCAATCAGCCCCAGCATTTT
cdr3_aa: CASSGTGGPSNQPQHF

clone_size: once
v_call: TRBV3-1/TRBV3-2
d_call: -
j_call: TRBJ1-5
cdr3_nt: TGTGCCAGCAGCCAAGACAGTGTTCAGCCCCAGCATTTT
cdr3_aa: CASSQDSVQPQHF

clone_size: -
v_call: TRBV6-5
d_call: -
j_call: TRBJ2-1
cdr3_nt: TGTGCCAGCAGTTACTCGCGGGGAGGTAGACTAAGCGAGCAGTTCTTC
cdr3_aa: CASSYSRGGRLSEQFF

clone_size: -
v_call: TRBV24-1
d_call: TRBD1
j_call: TRBJ1-2
cdr3_nt: TGTGCCACCAGTGATTTCTATCTTCCAGGGGGCGGCTACACCTTC
cdr3_aa: CATSDFYLPGGGYTF

clone_size: -
v_call: TRBV4-1
d_call: -
j_call: TRBJ1-4
cdr3_nt: TGCGCCAGCAGCCAAACACCAACAACTAATGAAAAACTGTTTTTT
cdr3_aa: CASSQTPTTNEKLFF

clone_size: -
v_call: TRBV4-1
d_call: TRBD2
j_call: TRBJ2-7
cdr3_nt: TGCGCCAGCAGCCAAGAAATAGCGGGGCTAGCCTACGAGCAGTACTTC
cdr3_aa: CASSQEIAGLAYEQYF

clone_size: few
v_call: TRBV5-1
d_call: -
j_call: TRBJ1-1
cdr3_nt: TGCGCCAGCAGCTTGACAGGGACGGTGAACACTGAAGCTTTCTTT
cdr3_aa: CASSLTGTVNTEAFF

clone_size: -
v_call: TRBV6-9
d_call: -
j_call: TRBJ1-3
cdr3_nt: TGTGCCAGCAGTTACCTCTCTGGAAACACCATATATTTT
cdr3_aa: CASSYLSGNTIYF

clone_size: -
v_call: TRBV11-1
d_call: -
j_call: TRBJ1-2
cdr3_nt: TGTGCCAGCAGCCTCACCAGGGGTAACTATGGCTACACCTTC
cdr3_aa: CASSLTRGNYGYTF

clone_size: -
v_call: TRBV28
d_call: TRBD1
j_call: TRBJ2-5
cdr3_nt: TGTGCCAGCAGTCCCCAGGGCCAGGGGGCGGAGACCCAGTACTTC
cdr3_aa: CASSPQGQGAETQYF

clone_size: -
v_call: TRBV18
d_call: TRBD1
j_call: TRBJ1-2
cdr3_nt: TGTGCCAGCTCACCACCTATAGGGGGCGCCTATGGCTACACCTTC
cdr3_aa: CASSPPIGGAYGYTF

clone_size: -
v_call: TRBV27
d_call: -
j_call: TRBJ2-3
cdr3_nt: TGTGCCAGCACCCCAGGGTGGGCCACAGATACGCAGTATTTT
cdr3_aa: CASTPGWATDTQYF

clone_size: -
v_call: TRBV5-1
d_call: -
j_call: TRBJ2-5
cdr3_nt: TGCGCCAGCAGCTTGGGGTCTGGCCCCGAAGAGACCCAGTACTTC
cdr3_aa: CASSLGSGPEETQYF

clone_size: -
v_call: TRBV29-1
d_call: TRBD1
j_call: TRBJ2-3
cdr3_nt: TGCAGCGTAGCCTACAGGGGTACGCAGTATTTT
cdr3_aa: CSVAYRGTQYF

clone_size: -
v_call: TRBV18
d_call: -
j_call: TRBJ2-2
cdr3_nt: TGTGCCAGCTCACCAATACCAGGGACCGGGGAGCTGTTTTTT
cdr3_aa: CASSPIPGTGELFF

clone_size: -
v_call: TRBV12-5
d_call: TRBD1
j_call: TRBJ2-7
cdr3_nt: TGTGCTAGTGGTCTCACCTCCGGGACAGACTCCTACGAGCAGTACTTC
cdr3_aa: CASGLTSGTDSYEQYF

clone_size: -
v_call: TRBV9
d_call: TRBD1
j_call: TRBJ1-4
cdr3_nt: TGTGCCAGCAGCGTTACAGGGGGCGCTGAGTCTAATGAAAAACTGTTTTTT
cdr3_aa: CASSVTGGAESNEKLFF

clone_size: -
v_call: TRBV7-9
d_call: -
j_call: TRBJ2-7
cdr3_nt: TGTGCCAGCAGCTTAAAGGGGGAGGAGCAGTACTTC
cdr3_aa: CASSLKGEEQYF

clone_size: -
v_call: TRBV28
d_call: -
j_call: TRBJ1-1
cdr3_nt: TGTGCCAGCAGTAATTCCGGAGGGGACACTGAAGCTTTCTTT
cdr3_aa: CASSNSGGDTEAFF

clone_size: once
v_call: TRBV4-1
d_call: TRBD1
j_call: TRBJ2-7
cdr3_nt: TGCGCCAGCAGCCCCGGGGTGGGGACAGGGAACGAGCAGTACTTC
cdr3_aa: CASSPGVGTGNEQYF

clone_size: -
v_call: TRBV4-1
d_call: TRBD2
j_call: TRBJ2-7
cdr3_nt: TGCGCCAGCAGCCTGGGACTAGCGGGGGGCGGTTACGAGCAGTACTTC
cdr3_aa: CASSLGLAGGGYEQYF

clone_size: -
v_call: TRBV7-9
d_call: TRBD1
j_call: TRBJ1-1
cdr3_nt: TGTGCCAGCAGCTCTGGACAGGTGAACACTGAAGCTTTCTTT
cdr3_aa: CASSSGQVNTEAFF

clone_size: -
v_call: TRBV19
d_call: -
j_call: TRBJ1-1
cdr3_nt: TGTGCCAGTAGTATCGTCGGGCAGACAGGACGTACTGAAGCTTTCTTT
cdr3_aa: CASSIVGQTGRTEAFF

clone_size: -
v_call: TRBV9
d_call: -
j_call: TRBJ1-2
cdr3_nt: TGTGCCAGCAGCGTAGGGGCCCTCCATGACGGCTACACCTTC
cdr3_aa: CASSVGALHDGYTF

clone_size: once
v_call: TRBV7-9
d_call: -
j_call: TRBJ1-1
cdr3_nt: TGTGCCAGCAGCCAGGCAGGGTTGAACACTGAAGCTTTCTTT
cdr3_aa: CASSQAGLNTEAFF

clone_size: -
v_call: TRBV19
d_call: -
j_call: TRBJ1-1
cdr3_nt: TGTGCCAGTAGTATACAGGGGTTGAACACTGAAGCTTTCTTT
cdr3_aa: CASSIQGLNTEAFF

clone_size: -
v_call: TRBV28
d_call: TRBD1
j_call: TRBJ1-1
cdr3_nt: TGTGCCAGCAGTTTATGGGGACAGGGGTATACTGAAGCTTTCTTT
cdr3_aa: CASSLWGQGYTEAFF

clone_size: -
v_call: TRBV27
d_call: TRBD1
j_call: TRBJ2-3
cdr3_nt: TGTGCCAGCAGTTTAGACAGGGCCACAGATACGCAGTATTTT
cdr3_aa: CASSLDRATDTQYF

clone_size: -
v_call: TRBV6-6
d_call: -
j_call: TRBJ1-4
cdr3_nt: TGTGCCAGCAGTTACTCAGGGGCCGCAACTAATGAAAAACTGTTTTTT
cdr3_aa: CASSYSGAATNEKLFF

clone_size: -
v_call: TRBV28
d_call: -
j_call: TRBJ1-2
cdr3_nt: TGTGCCAGCAGTTGGTCCAGGACTAACTATGGCTACACCTTC
cdr3_aa: CASSWSRTNYGYTF

clone_size: -
v_call: TRBV5-1
d_call: TRBD2
j_call: TRBJ2-1
cdr3_nt: TGCGCCAGCAGCTTGGCCCAGACTACGACCAGGGCGGGGGGTAACAATGAGCAGTTCTTC
cdr3_aa: CASSLAQTTTRAGGNNEQFF

clone_size: few
v_call: TRBV11-3
d_call: TRBD2
j_call: TRBJ2-5
cdr3_nt: TGTGCCAGCAGCCCGGGGACTAGCGGAGAGACCCAGTACTTC
cdr3_aa: CASSPGTSGETQYF

clone_size: -
v_call: TRBV30
d_call: -
j_call: TRBJ2-7
cdr3_nt: TGTGCCGGAGGTAAGGGATCTGGCGAGCAGTACTTC
cdr3_aa: CAGGKGSGEQYF

clone_size: -
v_call: TRBV2
d_call: TRBD1
j_call: TRBJ2-3
cdr3_nt: TGTGCCAGCAGAAGACAGGGGGCGCGAACAGATACGCAGTATTTT
cdr3_aa: CASRRQGARTDTQYF

clone_size: once
v_call: TRBV24-1
d_call: TRBD1
j_call: TRBJ1-2
cdr3_nt: TGTGCCACCAGTGATCCCGGACAGGGTGCCTATGGCTACACCTTC
cdr3_aa: CATSDPGQGAYGYTF